This T cell receptor (beta chain) originates from a study of shared clonotypes between healthy human individuals. Findings and limits, study-wide: Naive subsets generally exceeded memory subsets in estimated richness.

The germline V gene encodes CDR1 KGHSH and CDR2 LQKENI. Between the trimmed V and J ends, which lost 3 bases and 3 bases, there was a span of 18 bases. This CDR3 is 17 amino acids long. Points on this clone: Its matching antigen is unknown.

Several immunoSEQ 96-well plates shared each subset's DNA, each plate a replicate. Replicate PCRs run on sorted subsets employed 200 ng DNA, around 31,000 T cell genomes. Measured with immunoSEQ multiplex PCR; TCRdb has only the in-frame clones, and not every one. Of under 1,100,000 clones detected, around 74% appear once; the ten largest clones hold less than 1.5%. Sequencing was performed on memory CD4+ T cells sorted from blood. Stated subset: CD45RA-negative fraction. This TCR was sampled from a man younger than 35 in good health. The chain couples TRBV18 to TRBJ1-3; D is uncertain. CDR3 region: CASSPRPDLRLGNTIYF. Here the CDR3 DNA reads TGTGCCAGCTCACCGAGGCCGGACTTACGCCTTGGAAACACCATATATTTT.